This T cell receptor (beta chain) came from a study of cytomegalovirus exposure and HLA in healthy donors. In germline, CDR1 is SGHRS, CDR2 YFSETQ. This CDR3 region has 14 residues. The PCR contained 60 Vbeta and 13 Jbeta primers. Assay used: immunoSEQ multiplex PCR; TCRdb lists only in-frame clones, some missing. There are 150,000 to 200,000 clones in the sample; around 75% occur only once, and 1.6% lies in the top ten. J is TRBJ2-5 and V is TRBV5-1; 9 positions match TRBD1. Near its end, the DNA agrees better with TRBJ2-7, so the J call may be wrong. Material for sequencing was PBMCs. This TCR derives from a woman in her forties or fifties in good health and CMV-seronegative. CDR3 nucleotides: TGCGCCAGTGGGAAGGGGACAGGGACCTACGAGCAGTACTTC. Encoded protein: CASGKGTGTYEQYF.